These 2 T cell receptor beta chains came from one sample sequenced in a study of T-cell memory formation after mild COVID-19. TCRdb re-called the 5' RACE reads with MiXCR, one entry per CDR3 protein. Among some 290,000 distinct CDR3 sequences listed, roughly 16% were seen once. What was sequenced was PBMCs or a T cell subset sorted from them (not recorded which). Receptors originate from a man aged 18 to 30 who had mild COVID-19 (a few samples of this study predate the infection). Cell type and time point are not known.

V gene TRBV5-1 combines with J gene TRBJ1-5, with D possibly being TRBD1 (5 bases). The length of the CDR3 is 13 residues. Germline CDR1 SGHRS, CDR2 YFSETQ. The V and J ends lost 4 bases and 8 bases respectively, with 13 bases between them. CDR3 protein: CASSPQGPEPQHF. DNA of the CDR3: TGCGCCAGCAGCCCTCAGGGTCCGGAGCCCCAGCATTTT.

This clonotype came up many times. The chain recombines TRBV7-2 with TRBJ2-3, with D perhaps matching TRBD2 (5 bases). CDR3 length equals 13 residues. V shed 5 bases and J shed 3 bases, with 9 bases lying between them. Germline-derived CDR1 and CDR2 are SGHTA and FQGNSA. The CDR3 region is CASSRDWTDTQYF. The CDR3 DNA reads TGTGCCAGCAGCCGGGATTGGACAGATACGCAGTATTTT.